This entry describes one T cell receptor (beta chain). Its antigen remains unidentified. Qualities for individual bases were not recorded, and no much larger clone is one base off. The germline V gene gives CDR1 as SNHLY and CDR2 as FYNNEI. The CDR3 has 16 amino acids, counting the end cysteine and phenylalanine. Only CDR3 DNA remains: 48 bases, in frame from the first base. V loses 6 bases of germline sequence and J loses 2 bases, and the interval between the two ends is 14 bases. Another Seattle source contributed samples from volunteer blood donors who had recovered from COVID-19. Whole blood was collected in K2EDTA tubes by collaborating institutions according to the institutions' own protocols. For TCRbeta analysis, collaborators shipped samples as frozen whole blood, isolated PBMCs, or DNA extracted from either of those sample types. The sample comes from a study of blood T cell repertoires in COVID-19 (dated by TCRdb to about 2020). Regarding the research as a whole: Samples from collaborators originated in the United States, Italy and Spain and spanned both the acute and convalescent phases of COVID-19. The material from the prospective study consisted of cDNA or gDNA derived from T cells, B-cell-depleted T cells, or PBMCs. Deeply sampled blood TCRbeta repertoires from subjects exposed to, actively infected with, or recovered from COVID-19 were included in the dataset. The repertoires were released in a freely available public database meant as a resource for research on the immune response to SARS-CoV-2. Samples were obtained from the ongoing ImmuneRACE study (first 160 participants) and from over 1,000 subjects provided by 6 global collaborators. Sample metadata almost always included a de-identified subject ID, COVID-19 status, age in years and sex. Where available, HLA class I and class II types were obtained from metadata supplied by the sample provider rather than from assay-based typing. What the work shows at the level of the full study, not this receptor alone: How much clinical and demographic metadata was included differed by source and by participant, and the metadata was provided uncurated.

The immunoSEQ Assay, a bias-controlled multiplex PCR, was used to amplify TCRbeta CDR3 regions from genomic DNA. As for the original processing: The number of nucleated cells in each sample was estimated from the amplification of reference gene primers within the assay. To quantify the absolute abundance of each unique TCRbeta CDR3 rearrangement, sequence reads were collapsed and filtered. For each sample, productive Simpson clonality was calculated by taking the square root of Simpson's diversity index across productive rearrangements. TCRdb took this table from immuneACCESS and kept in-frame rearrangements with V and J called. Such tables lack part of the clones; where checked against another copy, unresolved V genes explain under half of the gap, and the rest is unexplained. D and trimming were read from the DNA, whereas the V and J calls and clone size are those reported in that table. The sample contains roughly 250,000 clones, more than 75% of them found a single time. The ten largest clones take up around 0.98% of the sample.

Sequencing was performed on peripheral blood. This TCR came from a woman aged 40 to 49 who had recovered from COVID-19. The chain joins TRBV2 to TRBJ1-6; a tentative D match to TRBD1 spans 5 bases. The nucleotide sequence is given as TGTGCCAGCAGCGGGCAGGGCGGGGCCTATAATTCACCCCTCCACTTT. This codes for CASSGQGGAYNSPLHF.